Reported below is one TCR beta chain. The data derive from a study of identifying expanded T cells in peripheral blood. Deletions cut 1 base from V and 12 bases from J, with 13 bases between. The CDR3 consists of 13 residues. Per germline, CDR1 PRHDT and CDR2 FYEKMQ (reference sequence). Measured with immunoSEQ multiplex PCR; TCRdb has only the in-frame clones, and not every one. The data contain approximately 110,000 clones, more than 85% of them singletons. The sequence was obtained from a person aged 18-70 years in good health. Sequencing was performed on blood. The V and J genes are TRBV13 and TRBJ2-1; possibly TRBD2 for D (6 bases). As DNA, the CDR3 is TGTGCCAGCAGCTTAGAGGAGGGGCGAAGGCAGTTCTTC. This encodes CASSLEEGRRQFF.